The present entry profiles one TCR beta chain with its context. This sample was included in a study of blood T cell repertoires in COVID-19. Study in general: Spain, Italy and the United States supplied samples that represented acute and convalescent COVID-19. PBMCs, B-cell-depleted T cells, or T cells were the source of the cDNA or gDNA that made up the material.

Original data processing: Counts of nucleated cells, estimated from reference gene primer amplification, were obtained. Libraries were prepared by immunoSEQ multiplex PCR; TCRdb keeps only in-frame clonotypes and omits some of them. V and J calls plus clone size are reproduced from that table; the DNA served to infer D and trimming. The sample has tens of thousands of clones; around 86% are singletons. V was clipped by 4 bases and J by 3 bases, with 13 bases between them. The CDR3 length is 14 residues. Germline CDR1 MNHEY, CDR2 SMNVEV (reference sequence). The J gene is TRBJ2-7, the V gene TRBV27; D gene ambiguous. The clonotype comes from a man between 25 and 39 years old with acute or convalescent COVID-19. The sequencing input was peripheral blood. CDR3 sequence: CASSYRRVGYEQYF. Here the CDR3 DNA reads TGTGCCAGCAGTTATCGTCGGGTCGGCTACGAGCAGTACTTC.